The clone carrying this T cell receptor beta chain was seen repeatedly, ten times or more. What it binds is not known. Combining a sample-barcoded 5' primer with a J-beta primer mix, a second PCR ran for about 7 to 12 cycles. TCRdb independently ran MiXCR on the 5' RACE reads; one entry per CDR3 protein. The sample has about 590,000 distinct CDR3 sequences; approximately 30% are singletons. The data are from a study of blood T cells in healthy people across ages. This CDR3 is 15 amino acids long. Germline CDR1 and CDR2: SGDLS and YYNGEE. V was clipped by 0 bases and J by 7 bases; unmatched bases: 8. Findings and caveats of the study: Older age coincided with a roughly linear decline in TCR beta diversity per million T cells.

The V call is TRBV9, the J call TRBJ2-7; 9 nucleotides agree with TRBD1. The sequencing sample was made of blood. The receptor was derived from an elderly woman in good health. Written as DNA, the CDR3 is TGTGCCAGCAGCGTAGATGGACAGGGGCATTGGGAGCAGTACTTC. It encodes CASSVDGQGHWEQYF.